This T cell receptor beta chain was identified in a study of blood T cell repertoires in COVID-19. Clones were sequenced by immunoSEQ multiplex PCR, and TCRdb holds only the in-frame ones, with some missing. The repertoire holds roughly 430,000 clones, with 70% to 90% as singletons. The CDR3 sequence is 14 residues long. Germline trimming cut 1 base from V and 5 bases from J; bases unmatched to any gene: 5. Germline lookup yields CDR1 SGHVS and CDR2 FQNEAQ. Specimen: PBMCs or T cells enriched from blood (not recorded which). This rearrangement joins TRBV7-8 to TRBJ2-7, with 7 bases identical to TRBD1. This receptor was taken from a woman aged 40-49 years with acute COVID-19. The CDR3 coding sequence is TGTGCCAGCAGCTTAGGACAGGGCCCCAACGAGCAGTACTTC. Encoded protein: CASSLGQGPNEQYF.